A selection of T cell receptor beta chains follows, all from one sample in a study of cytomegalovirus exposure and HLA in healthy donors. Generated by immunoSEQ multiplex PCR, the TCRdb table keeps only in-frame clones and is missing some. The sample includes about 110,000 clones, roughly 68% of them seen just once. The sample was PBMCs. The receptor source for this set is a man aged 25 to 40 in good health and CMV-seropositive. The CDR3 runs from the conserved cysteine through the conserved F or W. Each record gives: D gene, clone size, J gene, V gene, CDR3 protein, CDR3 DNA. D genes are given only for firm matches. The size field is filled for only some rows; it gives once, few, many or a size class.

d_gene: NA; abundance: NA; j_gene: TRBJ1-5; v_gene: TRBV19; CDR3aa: CASNRDINQPQHF; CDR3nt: TGTGCCAGTAATAGGGACATTAATCAGCCCCAGCATTTT
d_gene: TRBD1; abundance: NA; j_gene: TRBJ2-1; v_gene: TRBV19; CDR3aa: CASSPTRGYNEQFF; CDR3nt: TGTGCCAGTAGCCCAACCAGGGGGTACAATGAGCAGTTCTTC
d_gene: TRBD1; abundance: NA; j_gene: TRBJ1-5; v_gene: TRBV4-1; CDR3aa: CASSHRQGARYSNQPQHF; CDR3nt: TGCGCCAGCAGCCATCGACAGGGGGCCCGATATAGCAATCAGCCCCAGCATTTT
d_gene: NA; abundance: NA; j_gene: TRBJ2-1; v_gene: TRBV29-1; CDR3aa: CSVDKQTVSSYNEQFF; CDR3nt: TGCAGCGTTGATAAACAGACAGTAAGCTCCTACAATGAGCAGTTCTTC
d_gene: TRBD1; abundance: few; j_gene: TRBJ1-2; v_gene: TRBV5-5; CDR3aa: CASSSPGGTYGYTF; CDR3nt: TGTGCCAGCAGCTCGCCAGGGGGGACCTATGGCTACACCTTC
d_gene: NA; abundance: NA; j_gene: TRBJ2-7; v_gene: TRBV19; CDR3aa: CASSMVQGYEQYF; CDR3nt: TGTGCCAGTAGTATGGTACAGGGCTACGAGCAGTACTTC
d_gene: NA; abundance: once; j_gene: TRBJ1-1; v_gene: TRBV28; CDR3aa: CASSSLTVNTEAFF; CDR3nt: TGTGCCAGCAGTTCCTTGACAGTGAACACTGAAGCTTTCTTT
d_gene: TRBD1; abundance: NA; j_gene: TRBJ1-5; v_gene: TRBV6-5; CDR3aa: CASSPRDRVYQPQHF; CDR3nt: TGTGCCAGCAGTCCCCGGGACAGGGTTTATCAGCCCCAGCATTTT
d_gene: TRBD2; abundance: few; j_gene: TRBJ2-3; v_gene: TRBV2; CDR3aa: CASRAAGGTDTQYF; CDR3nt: TGTGCCAGCAGAGCAGCGGGGGGAACAGATACGCAGTATTTT
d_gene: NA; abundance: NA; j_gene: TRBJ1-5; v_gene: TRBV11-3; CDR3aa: CASSLRGGQPQHF; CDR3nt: TGTGCCAGCAGCTTAAGGGGGGGTCAGCCCCAGCATTTT
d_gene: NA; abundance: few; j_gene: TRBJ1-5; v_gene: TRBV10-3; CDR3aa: CAIGRGLGQPQHF; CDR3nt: TGTGCCATCGGCAGGGGATTAGGCCAGCCCCAGCATTTT
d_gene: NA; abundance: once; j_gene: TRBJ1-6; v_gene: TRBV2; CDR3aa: CASNIRDTQSPLHF; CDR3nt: TGTGCCAGCAATATCCGGGACACTCAGTCACCCCTCCACTTT
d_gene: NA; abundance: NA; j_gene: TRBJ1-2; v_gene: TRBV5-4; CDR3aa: CASSQAPNYGYTF; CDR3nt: TGTGCCAGCAGCCAGGCCCCTAACTATGGCTACACCTTC
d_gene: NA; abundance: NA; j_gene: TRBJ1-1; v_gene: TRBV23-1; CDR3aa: CASSQFSRVTEAFF; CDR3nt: TGCGCCAGCAGTCAATTTTCGCGGGTCACTGAAGCTTTCTTT
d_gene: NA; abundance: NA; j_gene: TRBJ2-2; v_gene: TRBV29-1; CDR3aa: CSVFGGVNTGELFF; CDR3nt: TGCAGCGTTTTCGGAGGGGTAAACACCGGGGAGCTGTTTTTT
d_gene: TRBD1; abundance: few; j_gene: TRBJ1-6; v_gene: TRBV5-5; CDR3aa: CASSLEDRGSPLHF; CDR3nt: TGTGCCAGCAGCTTGGAGGACAGGGGTTCACCCCTCCACTTT
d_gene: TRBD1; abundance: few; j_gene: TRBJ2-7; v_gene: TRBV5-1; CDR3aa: CASSSQGAEKEQYF; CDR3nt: TGCGCCAGCAGCTCGCAGGGGGCTGAAAAAGAGCAGTACTTC
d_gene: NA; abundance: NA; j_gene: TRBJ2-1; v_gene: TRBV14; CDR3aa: CASSQALVAKQFF; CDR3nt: TGTGCCAGCAGCCAAGCCTTGGTGGCCAAGCAGTTCTTC
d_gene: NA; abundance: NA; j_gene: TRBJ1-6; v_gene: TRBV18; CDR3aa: CASSPQGLNNSPLHF; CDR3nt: TGTGCCAGCTCACCACAAGGACTCAATAATTCACCCCTCCACTTT
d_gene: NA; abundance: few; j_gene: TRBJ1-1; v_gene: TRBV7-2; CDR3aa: CASSSLEGVNTEAFF; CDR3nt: TGTGCCAGCAGCTCTCTCGAGGGCGTGAACACTGAAGCTTTCTTT
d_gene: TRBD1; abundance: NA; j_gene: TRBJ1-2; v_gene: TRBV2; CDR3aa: CASRPLTGTGGYTF; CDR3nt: TGTGCCAGCAGACCGTTGACAGGGACGGGCGGCTACACCTTC
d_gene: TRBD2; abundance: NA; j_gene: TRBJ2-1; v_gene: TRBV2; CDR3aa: CASRSLAGGLNEQFF; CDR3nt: TGTGCCAGCAGGAGCTTAGCGGGAGGTCTTAATGAGCAGTTCTTC
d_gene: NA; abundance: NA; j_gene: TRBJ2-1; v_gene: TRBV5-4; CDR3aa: CASSLDLQVLANEQFF; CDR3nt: TGTGCCAGCAGCTTGGATCTCCAGGTATTGGCCAATGAGCAGTTCTTC
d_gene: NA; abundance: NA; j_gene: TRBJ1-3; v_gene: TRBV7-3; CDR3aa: CASSQQATSGNTIYF; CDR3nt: TGTGCCAGCAGCCAACAGGCGACCTCTGGAAACACCATATATTTT
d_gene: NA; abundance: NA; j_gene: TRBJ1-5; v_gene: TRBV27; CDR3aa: CASSLVAGRNQPQHF; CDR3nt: TGTGCCAGCAGTTTGGTGGCAGGGAGGAATCAGCCCCAGCATTTT
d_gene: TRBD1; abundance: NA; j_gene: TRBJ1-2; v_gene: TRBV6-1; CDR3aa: CASKTGTGTYGYTF; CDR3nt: TGTGCCAGCAAAACCGGGACAGGGACCTATGGCTACACCTTC
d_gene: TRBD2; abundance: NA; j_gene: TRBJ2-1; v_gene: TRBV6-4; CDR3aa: CASSAGLWNSGRALYNEQFF; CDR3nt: TGTGCCAGCAGTGCCGGACTTTGGAATAGCGGGAGGGCTTTGTACAATGAGCAGTTCTTC
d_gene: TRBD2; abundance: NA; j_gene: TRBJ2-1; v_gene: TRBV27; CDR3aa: CASRDYGTNNNEQFF; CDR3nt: TGTGCCAGCAGGGACTACGGGACTAATAACAATGAGCAGTTCTTC
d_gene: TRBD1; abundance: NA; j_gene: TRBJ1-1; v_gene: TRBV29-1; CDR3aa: CSVLPGQAAGAFF; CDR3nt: TGCAGCGTTCTCCCGGGACAGGCCGCGGGGGCTTTCTTT
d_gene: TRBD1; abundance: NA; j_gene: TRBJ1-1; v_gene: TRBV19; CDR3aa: CASTPRSGGHTEAFF; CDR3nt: TGTGCCAGTACCCCGAGATCAGGGGGCCACACTGAAGCTTTCTTT
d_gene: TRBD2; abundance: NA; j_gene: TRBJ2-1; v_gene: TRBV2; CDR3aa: CASLTSGRGQFF; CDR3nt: TGTGCCAGCCTGACTAGCGGGAGAGGGCAGTTCTTC
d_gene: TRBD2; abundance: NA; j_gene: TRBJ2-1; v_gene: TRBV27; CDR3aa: CASSTLLGTSVGPTLKQFF; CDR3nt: TGTGCCAGCAGCACCCTCCTCGGGACTAGCGTTGGACCCACCCTTAAGCAGTTCTTC
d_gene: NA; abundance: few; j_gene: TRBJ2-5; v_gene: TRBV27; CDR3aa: CASSLNTGTLGETQYF; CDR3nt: TGTGCCAGCAGTTTAAACACGGGAACCCTGGGGGAGACCCAGTACTTC
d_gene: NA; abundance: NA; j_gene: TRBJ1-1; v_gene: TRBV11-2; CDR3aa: CASSLDRSGTEAFF; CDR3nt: TGTGCCAGCAGCCTCGACAGGTCGGGGACTGAAGCTTTCTTT
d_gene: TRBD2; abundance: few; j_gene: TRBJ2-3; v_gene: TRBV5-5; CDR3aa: CASSFTRGSTDTQYF; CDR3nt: TGTGCCAGCAGCTTTACGCGGGGGAGCACAGATACGCAGTATTTT
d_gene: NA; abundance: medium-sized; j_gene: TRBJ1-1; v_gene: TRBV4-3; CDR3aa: CASSQTGNTEAFF; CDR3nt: TGCGCCAGCAGCCAGACAGGGAACACTGAAGCTTTCTTT
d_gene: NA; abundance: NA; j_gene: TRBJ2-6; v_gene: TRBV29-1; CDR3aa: CSPDSQRSGANVLTF; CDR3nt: TGCAGCCCCGACTCTCAGCGGTCTGGGGCCAACGTCCTGACTTTC
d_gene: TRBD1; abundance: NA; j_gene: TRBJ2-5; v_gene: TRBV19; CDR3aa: CASSPTGTGETQYF; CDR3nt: TGTGCCAGTAGCCCCACCGGGACAGGGGAGACCCAGTACTTC